This TCR beta chain came from a study of T cell responses to AZD1222 COVID-19 vaccine listed by TCRdb under 2021. For the wider study: A total of 233 trial participants underwent TCR sequencing, of whom 200 to 220 had received two doses of AZD1222 and some 26 had received two doses of the MenACWY control vaccine. Trial participants were enrolled by age into 18-55, 56-69 and 70-plus year subgroups, with roughly 150, 30 and 60 TCR-sequenced participants respectively. General study outcomes and caveats: Vaccine-associated CD4 TCRs spanned the whole spike protein, with dominant responses in regions 160-218 and 743-854. Conclusions about previously exposed vaccinees were limited because only six AZD1222 recipients were SARS-CoV-2 seropositive at baseline. Participants were mostly white British, with more females than males. The authors suggested clonal diversity may have been underestimated. Because no day 14 peak-response samples were available, repertoires were characterized only after the peak T cell response. In the small 56-69-year group, the increase in depth fell short of significance, most likely because of low power. Nearly half of unique spike-specific TCRs reportedly recognized epitopes outside regions mutated in the B.1.351 and B.1.1.7 variants. Spike-specific TCR breadth and depth rose significantly after two AZD1222 doses compared with day 0 and with MenACWY recipients.

The CDR3 regions of human TCRbeta chains were analyzed by immunosequencing. The paper's data handling went like this. TCRs in the repertoires were compared against a reference library of SARS-CoV-2-specific TCRs that had been generated with the MIRA antigen-specificity platform. Breadth was defined as the fraction of unique TCRs that were SARS-CoV-2-associated. Depth was defined as the fraction of total T cells that were SARS-CoV-2-associated. Using the MIRA data, each spike-specific TCR was mapped to the spike region that the TCR reacts to and placed in a CD4 or CD8 class. Log10-transformed breadth and depth values were compared by one-way ANOVA with Sidak's multiple comparisons tests. TCRdb carries this immuneACCESS record with in-frame sequences only. Its versions omit some clonotypes, under half of them owing to an unresolved V gene in the studies checked, with the rest unexplained. Clone size and V and J calls were adopted from that table, with D and trimming inferred from the DNA. This sample is represented by around 100,000 clones; 85% of them were singletons. The top ten clonotypes cover about 4.5% of the sample.

The label giving this sample's time point can be read as: about 28 days (+/-7) after the second vaccine dose. AZD1222 recipients with second doses at about 4 weeks or about 12 weeks were pooled, because spike-specific TCR depth and breadth did not differ between schedules. Vaccinee samples were obtained from the UK trials COV001 and COV002, which included a single-blind randomized controlled phase 2/3 trial of AZD1222 (ChAdOx1 nCoV-19) in healthy adults. Trial participant PBMC samples were collected at day 0 and day 28 after the second dose for TCRbeta chain sequencing. Reading from cysteine to phenylalanine, the CDR3 counts 16 amino acids. The kept DNA is CDR3 alone, 48 bases in frame from the first base. Looking up the germline V gene yields CDR1 MNHNS and CDR2 SASEGT. The trim is 2 bases for V and 3 bases for J, with a gap of 11 bases between the germline ends. On this clone itself: No cognate antigen has been identified for it. One base away there is no much larger clone; base qualities are not given.

Sequenced here: peripheral blood, sampled 28 days after the second AZD1222 dose. The sequence came from an adult who received the AZD1222 COVID-19 vaccine. The rearranged segments are TRBV6-1 and TRBJ1-6, with the D gene uncertain. The CDR3 amino acid sequence is: CASSERPGLYNSPLHF. Read as DNA, the sequence is TGTGCCAGCAGTGAACGCCCCGGCCTCTATAATTCACCCCTCCACTTT.